These 13 T cell receptor beta chains originate from one sample sequenced in a study of Ad26.COV2.S vaccination and SARS-CoV-2 variants. The data were produced by immunoSEQ multiplex PCR, yet TCRdb's version contains in-frame clones alone and is incomplete. Seen here are hundreds of thousands of clones, around 89% observed once, and the top ten hold approximately 4.5%. The treatment is: over 15 received Ad26.COV2.S at low or high dose, single or two shots; about 5 received placebo; per-sample allocation not given. Samples came from day 63 after the first vaccine or placebo injection. The sequencing used peripheral blood, collected in a trial of Ad26.COV2.S vaccine versus placebo. The receptors originated from a person aged 18-65 years who received the Ad26.COV2.S COVID-19 vaccine or a placebo.

The chain couples TRBV7-9 to TRBJ1-2; D is possibly TRBD1 (5 bases). The V gene's germline CDR1 is SEHNR and CDR2 FQNEAQ (reference sequence). Deletions cut 3 bases from V and 3 bases from J, with 8 bases between. CDR3 length equals 13 residues. The CDR3 DNA reads TGTGCCAGCAGCTTTGTGGGGGACTATGGCTACACCTTC. Protein: CASSFVGDYGYTF.

The chain links TRBV4-1 to TRBJ2-7; 16 nucleotides agree with TRBD2. This CDR3 is built from 20 residues. With 4 bases clipped from V and 0 bases from J, the junction kept 12 bases outside the gene matches. Germline loops: CDR1 MGHRA, CDR2 YSYEKL. The CDR3 protein is CASSLAGTSGRATSSYEQYF. CDR3 coding DNA: TGCGCCAGCAGCCTTGCCGGGACTAGCGGGAGGGCTACAAGCTCCTACGAGCAGTACTTC.

V usage is TRBV29-1 and J usage is TRBJ2-5; tentatively, D is TRBD1 or TRBD2 (5 bases each). V lost 5 bases to trimming and J lost 5 bases, with 21 bases between them. The CDR3 is made up of 15 amino acids. In germline, CDR1 is SQVTM, CDR2 ANQGSEA. The CDR3 loop reads CSVSEGRGTGETQYF. The CDR3, as DNA: TGCAGCGTTTCTGAGGGAAGGGGCACGGGGGAGACCCAGTACTTC.

This clone was counted once. The rearrangement uses TRBV5-4 and TRBJ1-1; D is ambiguous. V was clipped by 5 bases and J by 1 base, with 3 bases between them. Germline CDR1 is SGHNT and CDR2 is YYREEE (reference sequence). The CDR3 loop spans 11 amino acids. CDR3 residues: CASRGNTEAFF. CDR3 DNA sequence: TGTGCCAGCAGAGGGAACACTGAAGCTTTCTTT. Full variable domain (remainder filled in from reference TRBV5-4 and TRBJ1-1): ETGVTQSPTHLIKTRGQQVTLRCSSQSGHNTVSWYQQALGQGPQFIFQYYREEENGRGNFPPRFSGLQFPNYSSELNVNALELDDSALYLCASRGNTEAFFGQGTRLTVV.

The J gene is TRBJ2-7, the V gene TRBV29-1, with D maybe TRBD1 (5 bases). Trimming removed 2 bases at V and 0 bases at J, with 11 bases between. The CDR3 covers 14 residues. Germline CDR1 and CDR2: SQVTM and ANQGSEA. For the CDR3, the DNA is TGCAGCGTTGAATCGAACGACAGCTCCTACGAGCAGTACTTC. Its protein product is CSVESNDSSYEQYF.

This rearrangement joins TRBV6-1 to TRBJ1-4, with 8 positions matching TRBD1. From germline, CDR1 is MNHNS and CDR2 SASEGT. The CDR3 runs 15 residues. V shed 2 bases, J shed 8 bases, and the junction held 7 bases outside the gene matches. The CDR3 spells CASSESAGGAEKLFF. The CDR3 coding sequence is TGTGCCAGCAGTGAATCGGCAGGGGGCGCAGAAAAACTGTTTTTT.

The chain is built from TRBV4-1 and TRBJ2-1, with 7 positions matching TRBD2. Germline lookup yields CDR1 MGHRA and CDR2 YSYEKL. J lost 0 bases, V lost 1 base, and 3 bases had no gene match. This CDR3 is built from 16 residues. The CDR3 nucleotides are TGCGCCAGCAGCCAAGTAGGCGGGAGCTCCTACAATGAGCAGTTCTTC. Its protein product is CASSQVGGSSYNEQFF.

V and J are TRBV5-5 and TRBJ2-7, with 13 nucleotides matching TRBD2. V gave up 4 bases and J gave up 2 bases; unmatched junction bases: 3. Germline CDR1 reads SGHKS; CDR2 reads YYEKEE (reference sequence). CDR3 size: 15 residues. The CDR3: CASSLGLAGTYEQYF. The CDR3 coding sequence is TGTGCCAGCAGCCTGGGACTAGCGGGAACCTACGAGCAGTACTTC.

The gene calls are TRBV2 and TRBJ2-7, with 7 nucleotides matching TRBD1. With V trimmed by 6 bases and J by 2 bases, 10 bases remained unmatched. The CDR3 is made up of 15 amino acids. Germline V gene sequence: CDR1 SNHLY, CDR2 FYNNEI. CDR3 protein: CASRGQQGPAYEQYF. DNA of the CDR3: TGTGCCAGCAGGGGCCAACAGGGGCCGGCCTACGAGCAGTACTTC. The full variable domain, rest sourced from reference TRBV2 and TRBJ2-7, is EPEVTQTPSHQVTQMGQEVILRCVPISNHLYFYWYRQILGQKVEFLVSFYNNEISEKSEIFDDQFSVERPDGSNFTLKIRSTKLEDSAMYFCASRGQQGPAYEQYFGPGTRLTVT.

The chain links TRBV7-3 to TRBJ2-5; 7 bases are a match to TRBD1. Germline values: CDR1 SGHTA, CDR2 FQGTGA. There are 14 residues in the CDR3. Trimming took 5 bases from V and 5 from J; bases not matched to a gene: 8. The CDR3 nucleotides are TGTGCCAGCAGCGAAACAGGGGCAGGGGAGACCCAGTACTTC. Protein: CASSETGAGETQYF. Full variable domain (outside the CDR3, taken from reference TRBV7-3 and TRBJ2-5): GAGVSQTPSNKVTEKGKYVELRCDPISGHTALYWYRQSLGQGPEFLIYFQGTGAADDSGLPNDRFFAVRPEGSVSTLKIQRTERGDSAVYLCASSETGAGETQYFGPGTRLLVL.

This chain joins TRBV18 and TRBJ1-6; D gene uncertain. Germline V gene sequence: CDR1 KGHSH, CDR2 LQKENI. This CDR3 has 15 residues. V was cut by 2 bases and J by 5 bases, with 10 bases left in between. CDR3 sequence: CASSPGYRNNSPLHF. The CDR3 nucleotides read TGTGCCAGCTCACCAGGGTACAGAAATAATTCACCCCTCCACTTT.

The chain carries TRBV7-9 and TRBJ1-6, with a tentative D call TRBD1 (6 bases). Germline CDR1 is SEHNR and CDR2 is FQNEAQ (reference sequence). The ends were cut back, 2 bases at V and 3 bases at J, with 14 bases in the middle. The CDR3 covers 17 residues. The CDR3 reads CASSLSTDRLYNSPLHF. For the CDR3, the DNA is TGTGCCAGCAGCTTATCCACCGACAGGCTCTATAATTCACCCCTCCACTTT. The full variable domain, in which reference TRBV7-9 and TRBJ1-6 provide the parts outside the CDR3, is DTGVSQNPRHKITKRGQNVTFRCDPISEHNRLYWYRQTLGQGPEFLTYFQNEAQLEKSRLLSDRFSAERPKGSFSTLEIQRTEQGDSAMYLCASSLSTDRLYNSPLHFGNGTRLTVT.

The chain is built from TRBV3-1 (or the pseudogene TRBV3-2) and TRBJ2-4; D is unresolved. CDR3 length: 14 residues. Per the germline V gene, CDR1 is LGHDT and CDR2 is YNNKEL (reference sequence). Trimming stripped 0 bases from V and 13 bases from J, with 16 bases between. Written as DNA, the CDR3 is TGTGCCAGCAGCCAAGAAATGGACGGTGTGGGGCAGTACTTC. Translating it yields CASSQEMDGVGQYF.